The 15 T cell receptor beta chains given below trace back to one sample, sequenced in a study of regulatory T cells in long-lasting Graves disease. The time point denotes: persistent/refractory GD, antithyroid drugs over 5 years with positive TRAb. Preparation of the TCR library used RNA extracted from PBMCs. Both iRepertoire HTBI primers and Arm-PCR of CDR3 regions were used to build the TCR beta libraries. TCRdb reprocessed the multiplex PCR reads with MiXCR, giving one entry per CDR3 protein. This table holds 300,000 to 400,000 distinct CDR3 sequences, about 20% found once. The input for sequencing was peripheral blood mononuclear cells (PBMCs), taken when the disease was refractory, from a patient treated with antithyroid drugs. The receptors derive from a female donor with Graves disease.

This clonotype was seen a handful of times. V gene TRBV6-1 combines with J gene TRBJ1-2, with 10 positions matching TRBD1. Looked up from germline, CDR1 is MNHNS and CDR2 is SASEGT. V dropped 4 bases and J dropped 5; count of bases not matched to a gene: 7. CDR3 length: 15 amino acids. CDR3 nucleotide sequence: TGTGCCAGCAGTGCAACGACAGGGGGCTTGTATGGCTACACCTTC. This translates into CASSATTGGLYGYTF.

This clonotype was seen repeatedly, ten times or more. The CDR3 nucleotides are TGTGCCAGCTCACGGCCTCGAGGGGCGGGAGTGCAAGAGACCCAGTACTTC. Its protein product is CASSRPRGAGVQETQYF. The chain combines TRBV18 with TRBJ2-5, with 7 bases matching TRBD2. Germline CDR1 and CDR2: KGHSH and LQKENI. V trimming: 4 bases; J trimming: 2 bases; junction bases outside the gene matches: 13. The CDR3 has 17 amino acids.

This chain uses TRBV2 with TRBJ2-1; 16 positions agree with TRBD2. V trimming: 5 bases; J trimming: 5 bases; junction bases outside the gene matches: 3. The CDR3 is made up of 16 amino acids. Germline loops: CDR1 SNHLY, CDR2 FYNNEI. In DNA form, the CDR3 reads TGTGCCAGCAGTAAGGGACTAGCGGGGGGGAACAATGAGCAGTTCTTC. Residues: CASSKGLAGGNNEQFF.

This clonotype has more than one count but fewer than ten. One end of the junction fails to match germline, which may point to a read error. This chain connects TRBV6-2 or TRBV6-3 to TRBJ1-2; 9 nucleotides line up with TRBD1. Germline assignment: CDR1 MNHEY and CDR2 SVGEGT. CDR3 size: 13 residues. CDR3 in DNA: TGTGTCAGCAGCAGGGACAGGGACTATGGCTACACCTTC. The encoded protein is CVSSRDRDYGYTF.

This clonotype was seen more than once but under ten times. The J gene is TRBJ2-3, the V gene TRBV20-1; no reliable D call. Germline CDR1 and CDR2: DFQATT and SNEGSKA (reference sequence). CDR3 length: 16 amino acids. Between the trimmed V and J ends, which lost 3 bases and 3 bases, there was a span of 19 bases. In DNA form, the CDR3 reads TGCAGTGCTAGTACCTCTTACTCCCTGGGGACAGATACGCAGTATTTT. Its protein is CSASTSYSLGTDTQYF.

The chain recombines TRBV20-1 with TRBJ2-7, with a tentative D call TRBD2 (6 bases). V was pared by 2 bases and J by 1 base, with 12 bases between. The CDR3 has 14 amino acids. CDR1 is DFQATT and CDR2 is SNEGSKA in the germline V gene (reference sequence). The CDR3 here is CSARWGTSSYEQYF. CDR3 nucleotides: TGCAGTGCTAGATGGGGGACTTCTTCCTACGAGCAGTACTTC.

This clonotype was found many times. The chain joins TRBV6-1 to TRBJ1-1, with no clear D. Germline CDR1 reads MNHNS; CDR2 reads SASEGT. Deletions cut 8 bases from V and 6 bases from J, with 16 bases between. CDR3 length: 13 amino acids. The CDR3: CASRSAGSPEAFF. The CDR3 coding sequence is TGTGCCAGCCGCTCGGCAGGCAGCCCTGAAGCTTTCTTT.

This clonotype was counted at least ten times. The rearrangement joins TRBV6-1 to TRBJ2-5, with 7 bases identical to TRBD2. V dropped 5 bases and J dropped 0; count of bases not matched to a gene: 9. This CDR3 is 16 amino acids long. From germline, CDR1 is MNHNS and CDR2 SASEGT. This CDR3 reads CASSTQLAPNQETQYF. CDR3 coding DNA: TGTGCCAGCAGTACCCAACTAGCGCCAAACCAAGAGACCCAGTACTTC.

Regarding this clonotype: The likely explanation is a read error, given a far larger clone one base away. The chain joins TRBV7-6 to TRBJ1-2; 7 bases match TRBD1. Germline values: CDR1 SGHVS, CDR2 FNYEAQ. This CDR3 has 15 residues. CDR3 nucleotides: TGTGCCAGCAGTTTAGGGACAGACCCTAACTATGGCTACACCTTC. This sequence encodes CASSLGTDPNYGYTF.

The gene calls are TRBV28 and TRBJ2-7; no clear D. V was shortened by 6 bases and J by 12 bases, with 18 bases between the two germline ends. The CDR3 contains 12 residues. The germline V gene encodes CDR1 MDHEN and CDR2 SYDVKM. The CDR3 bases are TGTGCCAGCAGCTCTCATAGCCCTGGTGTGTACTTC. This translates into CASSSHSPGVYF.

This clonotype was picked up many times. The V call is TRBV2, the J call TRBJ2-7; D might be TRBD1 (6 bases). The germline V and J ends were trimmed by 6 bases and 2 bases, with 14 bases remaining between them. The CDR3 extends over 14 amino acids. The germline V gene encodes CDR1 SNHLY and CDR2 FYNNEI. CDR3 protein: CASSSQGGTYEQYF. The CDR3 bases are TGTGCCAGCAGCTCACAAGGGGGAACCTACGAGCAGTACTTC.

The chain joins TRBV19 to TRBJ1-5; 7 bases map to TRBD1. The CDR3 covers 13 residues. V was pared by 8 bases and J by 3 bases, with 4 bases of the junction left unmatched. The germline V gene has CDR1 LNHDA and CDR2 SQIVND (reference sequence). This CDR3 reads CASGQVINQPQHF. CDR3 nucleotides: TGTGCCAGTGGACAGGTAATCAATCAGCCCCAGCATTTT.

The sample holds many counts of this clonotype. This rearrangement joins TRBV3-1 to TRBJ1-2, with 7 bases fitting TRBD1. The CDR3 length is 16 residues. V was pared by 3 bases and J by 9 bases, with 16 bases of the junction left unmatched. CDR1 is LGHDT and CDR2 is YNNKEL in the germline V gene (reference sequence). The CDR3 bases are TGTGCCAGCAGCCACCGGACAGGCGGGGGATTTTTTAGCTACACCTTC. Protein: CASSHRTGGGFFSYTF.

This chain links TRBV24-1 with TRBJ2-5; D may match TRBD1 or TRBD2 (5 bases each). There are 13 residues in the CDR3. With 7 bases removed from V and 4 bases from J, the gap between germline ends came to 12 bases. CDR1 and CDR2 from the germline V gene are KGHDR and SFDVKD. The CDR3 DNA reads TGTGCCACCAGCCCAGGGACCGCAGAGACCCAGTACTTC. The encoded protein is CATSPGTAETQYF.

Concerning this clonotype itself: A read error may be the cause here, since a much bigger clone is one base away. The chain joins TRBV6-2 or TRBV6-3 to TRBJ2-6; the D gene is possibly TRBD1 (6 bases). CDR1 is MNHEY and CDR2 is SVGEGT in the germline V gene. The CDR3 spans 15 residues. The CDR3: CASSATGNGANVLAF. The DNA of the CDR3 is TGTGCCAGCAGCGCTACAGGGAACGGGGCCAACGTCCTGGCTTTC.